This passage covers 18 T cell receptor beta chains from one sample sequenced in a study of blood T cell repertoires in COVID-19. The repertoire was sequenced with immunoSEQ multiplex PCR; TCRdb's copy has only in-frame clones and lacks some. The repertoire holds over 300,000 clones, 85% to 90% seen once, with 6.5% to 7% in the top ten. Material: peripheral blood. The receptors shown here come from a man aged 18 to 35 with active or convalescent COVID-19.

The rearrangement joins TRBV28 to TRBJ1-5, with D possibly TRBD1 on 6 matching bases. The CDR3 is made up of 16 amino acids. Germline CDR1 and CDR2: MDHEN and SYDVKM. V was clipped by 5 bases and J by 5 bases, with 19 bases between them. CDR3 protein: CASSLRPAGTYQPQHF. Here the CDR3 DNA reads TGTGCCAGCAGTCTACGACCGGCAGGGACATATCAGCCCCAGCATTTT.

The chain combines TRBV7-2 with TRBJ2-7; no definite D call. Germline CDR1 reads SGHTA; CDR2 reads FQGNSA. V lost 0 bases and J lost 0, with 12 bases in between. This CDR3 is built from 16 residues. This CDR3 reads CASSLAQKSRSYEQYF. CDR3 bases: TGTGCCAGCAGCTTAGCGCAGAAATCCCGCTCCTACGAGCAGTACTTC. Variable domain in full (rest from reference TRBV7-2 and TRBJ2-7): GAGVSQSPSNKVTEKGKDVELRCDPISGHTALYWYRQSLGQGLEFLIYFQGNSAPDKSGLPSDRFSAERTGGSVSTLTIQRTQQEDSAVYLCASSLAQKSRSYEQYFGPGTRLTVT.

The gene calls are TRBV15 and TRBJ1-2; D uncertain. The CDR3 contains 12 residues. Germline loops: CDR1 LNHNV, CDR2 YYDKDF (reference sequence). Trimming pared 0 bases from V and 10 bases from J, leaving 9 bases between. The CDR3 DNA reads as TGTGCCACCAGCAGAGATCGTCAACTCTACACCTTC. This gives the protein CATSRDRQLYTF. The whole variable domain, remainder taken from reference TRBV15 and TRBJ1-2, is DAMVIQNPRYQVTQFGKPVTLSCSQTLNHNVMYWYQQKSSQAPKLLFHYYDKDFNNEADTPDNFQSRRPNTSFCFLDIRSPGLGDTAMYLCATSRDRQLYTFGSGTRLTVV.

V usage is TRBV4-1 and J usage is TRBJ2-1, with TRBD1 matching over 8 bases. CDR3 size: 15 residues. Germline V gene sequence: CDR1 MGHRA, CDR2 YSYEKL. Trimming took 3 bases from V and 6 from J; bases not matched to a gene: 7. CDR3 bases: TGCGCCAGCAGCCACGGACAGGGTTTCGTCAATGAGCAGTTCTTC. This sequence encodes CASSHGQGFVNEQFF.

CDR3 nucleotides: TGTGCCAGTAGTACGACTAGCGGGGATTACAATGAGCAGTTCTTC. Protein sequence: CASSTTSGDYNEQFF. The chain employs TRBV19 and TRBJ2-1; 11 bases align to TRBD2. V lost 4 bases to trimming and J lost 4 bases; unmatched junction nucleotides: 3. CDR3 length: 15 amino acids. From germline, CDR1 is LNHDA and CDR2 SQIVND (reference sequence). The variable domain in full, completed from reference TRBV19 and TRBJ2-1, reads DGGITQSPKYLFRKEGQNVTLSCEQNLNHDAMYWYRQDPGQGLRLIYYSQIVNDFQKGDIAEGYSVSREKKESFPLTVTSAQKNPTAFYLCASSTTSGDYNEQFFGPGTRLTVL.

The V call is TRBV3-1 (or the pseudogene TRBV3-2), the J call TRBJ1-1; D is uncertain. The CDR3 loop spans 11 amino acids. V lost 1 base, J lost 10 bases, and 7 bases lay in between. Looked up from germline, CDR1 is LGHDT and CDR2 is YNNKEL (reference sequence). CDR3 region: CASSQGGVAFF. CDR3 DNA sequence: TGTGCCAGCAGCCAAGGCGGTGTAGCTTTCTTT.

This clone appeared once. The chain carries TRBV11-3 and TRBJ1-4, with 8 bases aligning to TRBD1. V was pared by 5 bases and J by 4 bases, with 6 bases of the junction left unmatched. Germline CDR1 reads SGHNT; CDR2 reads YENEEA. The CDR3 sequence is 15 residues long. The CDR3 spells CASSLGQGLNEKLFF. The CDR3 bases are TGTGCCAGCAGCCTCGGACAGGGTCTTAATGAAAAACTGTTTTTT.

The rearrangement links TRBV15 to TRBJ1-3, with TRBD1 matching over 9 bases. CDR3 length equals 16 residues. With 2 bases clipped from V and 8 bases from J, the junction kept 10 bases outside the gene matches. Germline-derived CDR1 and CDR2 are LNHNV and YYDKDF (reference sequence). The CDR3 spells CATSRLSTGGLDTIYF. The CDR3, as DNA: TGTGCCACCAGCAGACTTTCGACAGGGGGTTTAGACACCATATATTTT.

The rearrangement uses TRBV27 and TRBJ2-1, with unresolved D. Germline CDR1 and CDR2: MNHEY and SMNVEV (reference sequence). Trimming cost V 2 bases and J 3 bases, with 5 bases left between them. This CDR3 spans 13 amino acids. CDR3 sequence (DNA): TGTGCCAGCAGTTTAAACAACTACAATGAGCAGTTCTTC. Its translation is CASSLNNYNEQFF.

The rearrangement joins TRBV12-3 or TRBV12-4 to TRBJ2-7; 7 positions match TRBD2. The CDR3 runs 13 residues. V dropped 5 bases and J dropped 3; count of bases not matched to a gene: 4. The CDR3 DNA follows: TGTGCCAGCAGTCTTGGGGGGGACTACGAGCAGTACTTC. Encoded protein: CASSLGGDYEQYF.

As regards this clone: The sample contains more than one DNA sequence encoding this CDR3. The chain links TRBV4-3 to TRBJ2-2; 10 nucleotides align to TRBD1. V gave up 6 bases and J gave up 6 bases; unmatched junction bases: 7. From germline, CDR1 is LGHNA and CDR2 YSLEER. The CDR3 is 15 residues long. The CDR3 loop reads CASSHRDRGAGELFF. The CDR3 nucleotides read TGCGCCAGCAGTCACCGGGACAGGGGCGCCGGGGAGCTGTTTTTT.

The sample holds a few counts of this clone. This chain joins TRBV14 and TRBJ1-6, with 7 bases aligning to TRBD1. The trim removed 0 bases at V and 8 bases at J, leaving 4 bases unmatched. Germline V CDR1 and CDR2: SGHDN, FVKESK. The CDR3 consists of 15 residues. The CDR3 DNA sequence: TGTGCCAGCAGCCAAGATTCAGGGGGTTATTCACCCCTCCACTTT. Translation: CASSQDSGGYSPLHF.

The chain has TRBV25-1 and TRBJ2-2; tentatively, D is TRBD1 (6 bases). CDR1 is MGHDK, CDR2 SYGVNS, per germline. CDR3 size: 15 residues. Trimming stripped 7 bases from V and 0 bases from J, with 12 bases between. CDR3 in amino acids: CASTWDTANTGELFF. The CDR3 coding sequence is TGTGCCAGCACCTGGGACACCGCGAACACCGGGGAGCTGTTTTTT.

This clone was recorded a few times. CDR3 DNA: TGTGCCAGCAGTGTACAGCAAAATAATTCACCCCTCCACTTT. Protein product: CASSVQQNNSPLHF. This rearrangement joins TRBV2 to TRBJ1-6; D gene ambiguous. Germline CDR1 and CDR2: SNHLY and FYNNEI. The germline V and J ends were trimmed by 4 bases and 5 bases, with 9 bases remaining between them. The CDR3 has 14 residues.

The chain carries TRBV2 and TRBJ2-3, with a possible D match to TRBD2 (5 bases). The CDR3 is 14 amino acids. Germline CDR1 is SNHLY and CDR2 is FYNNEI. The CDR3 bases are TGTGCACAGCAACGAGGGAGCAGCACAGATACGCAGTATTTT. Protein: CAQQRGSSTDTQYF. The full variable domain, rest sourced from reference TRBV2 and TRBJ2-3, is EPEVTQTPSHQVTQMGQEVILRCVPISNHLYFYWYRQILGQKVEFLVSFYNNEISEKSEIFDDQFSVERPDGSNFTLKIRSTKLEDSAMYFCAQQRGSSTDTQYFGPGTRLTVL.

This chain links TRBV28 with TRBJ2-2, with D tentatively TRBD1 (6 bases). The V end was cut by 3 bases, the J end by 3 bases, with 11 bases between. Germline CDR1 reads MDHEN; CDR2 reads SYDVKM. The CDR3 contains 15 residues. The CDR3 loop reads CASSFSQGYTGELFF. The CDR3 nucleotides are TGTGCCAGCAGTTTTTCACAGGGTTACACCGGGGAGCTGTTTTTT.

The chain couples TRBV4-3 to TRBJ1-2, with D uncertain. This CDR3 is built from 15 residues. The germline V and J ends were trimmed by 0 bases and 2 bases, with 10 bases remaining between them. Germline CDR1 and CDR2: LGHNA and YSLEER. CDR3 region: CASSQDMGSNYGYTF. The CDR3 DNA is TGCGCCAGCAGCCAAGATATGGGGAGCAACTATGGCTACACCTTC.

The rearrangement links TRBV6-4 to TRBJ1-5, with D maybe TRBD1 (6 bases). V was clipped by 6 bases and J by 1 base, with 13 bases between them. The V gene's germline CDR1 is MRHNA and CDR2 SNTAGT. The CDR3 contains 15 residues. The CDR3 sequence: CASSPGGASNQPQHF. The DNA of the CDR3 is TGTGCCAGCAGCCCGGGGGGGGCAAGCAATCAGCCCCAGCATTTT.